Presented here are 9 T cell receptor beta chains from one specimen sequenced in a study of blood T cell repertoires in COVID-19. Assay used: immunoSEQ multiplex PCR; TCRdb lists only in-frame clones, some missing. The sample holds over 200,000 clones, about nine tenths seen once. The sample was peripheral blood. The receptors originated from a woman aged 55 to 70 with acute or convalescent COVID-19.

The V and J genes are TRBV13 and TRBJ2-3; D perhaps matches TRBD2 (5 bases). This CDR3 contains 15 residues. Per germline, CDR1 PRHDT and CDR2 FYEKMQ (reference sequence). V gave up 5 bases and J gave up 2 bases, with 14 bases separating them. This CDR3 reads CASSLSRADTDTQYF. The DNA for the CDR3 is TGTGCCAGCAGCCTGTCGAGGGCCGACACAGATACGCAGTATTTT.

This chain connects TRBV4-1 to TRBJ2-3; TRBD2 is a possible D gene (6 bases). The CDR3 runs to 16 residues. Trimming removed 0 bases at V and 5 bases at J, with 15 bases between. Germline assignment: CDR1 MGHRA and CDR2 YSYEKL. The DNA for the CDR3 is TGCGCCAGCAGCCAAGACTATGCGGGATTGGGAGATACGCAGTATTTT. It translates to CASSQDYAGLGDTQYF.

The gene calls are TRBV6-5 and TRBJ2-3, with 9 positions matching TRBD1. Trimming took 0 bases from V and 3 from J; bases not matched to a gene: 1. This CDR3 region has 15 residues. Per germline, CDR1 MNHEY and CDR2 SVGAGI. The CDR3 DNA sequence: TGTGCCAGCAGTTACTCGGGACAGGGAACAGATACGCAGTATTTT. As protein: CASSYSGQGTDTQYF.

This chain connects TRBV29-1 to TRBJ1-1, with a weak D call TRBD1 (6 bases). The ends were cut back, 1 base at V and 5 bases at J, with 20 bases in the middle. In germline, CDR1 is SQVTM, CDR2 ANQGSEA. CDR3 size: 16 residues. The CDR3 sequence is CSVEGGPGGRGTEAFF. The CDR3 DNA follows: TGCAGCGTTGAAGGTGGCCCCGGGGGGCGCGGAACTGAAGCTTTCTTT.

This clone was counted a single time. The CDR3 region has the DNA TGCAGCCTTCATGCGGGTGGCACTGAAGCTTTCTTT. Translated, it gives CSLHAGGTEAFF. This chain joins TRBV29-1 and TRBJ1-1; D gene unclear. Germline V gene lookup returns CDR1 SQVTM and CDR2 ANQGSEA. The CDR3 length is 12 residues. V shed 8 bases and J shed 4 bases, with 14 bases lying between them.

The rearrangement links TRBV28 to TRBJ2-3; TRBD2 aligns across 9 bases. CDR1 is MDHEN and CDR2 is SYDVKM in the germline V gene. This CDR3 has 16 residues. V lost 6 bases to trimming and J lost 8 bases; unmatched junction nucleotides: 15. Written as DNA, the CDR3 is TGTGCCAGCAGCCCAAACGTCGCGGGAGCGGGGGGTACGCAGTATTTT. Residues: CASSPNVAGAGGTQYF.

The gene calls are TRBV6-2 or TRBV6-3 and TRBJ2-1; 13 bases align to TRBD2. The V and J ends lost 4 bases and 8 bases, in that order; junction bases with no gene match: 11. The CDR3 sequence is 17 residues long. Germline values: CDR1 MNHEY, CDR2 SVGEGT. The CDR3 DNA follows: TGTGCCAGCAGTTCCTTGACTAGCGGGGGGTTATTGCATGAGCAGTTCTTC. It is translated as CASSSLTSGGLLHEQFF.

This clone was observed a single time. The CDR3 region is CASRLAGGTDTQYF. As DNA, the CDR3 is TGTGCCAGCAGACTAGCGGGAGGCACAGATACGCAGTATTTT. The chain has TRBV6-6 and TRBJ2-3; 11 bases align to TRBD2. Germline V CDR1 and CDR2: MNHNY, SVGAGI (reference sequence). The length of the CDR3 is 14 residues. V shed 6 bases and J 1 base; nucleotides not matched to a gene: 0.

CDR3 protein: CASSESINTGELFF. The CDR3 bases are TGCGCCAGCAGTGAGTCTATTAACACCGGGGAGCTGTTTTTT. The chain couples TRBV10-1 to TRBJ2-2; no reliable D call. The germline CDR1 and CDR2 sequences are WNHNN and SYGVQD (reference sequence). This CDR3 comprises 14 residues. The ends were cut back, 0 bases at V and 2 bases at J, with 4 bases in the middle.